These T cell receptor beta chains were read from a single sample in a study of shared clonotypes between healthy human individuals. Sequenced by immunoSEQ multiplex PCR; TCRdb stores in-frame clones only, minus some. The sample holds some 2.1 million clones, 85% to 95% seen once. What was sequenced was naive CD4+ T cells sorted from blood. These receptors were obtained from a man between 18 and 35 years old in good health. The CDR3 runs from the conserved cysteine through the conserved F or W. The D gene is left open where the match is weak. Clone size, where shown, is once, few, many, or a class for clones that have expanded.

V gene	clone size	D gene	J gene	CDR3 DNA	CDR3 protein
TRBV5-6	NA	NA	TRBJ2-5	TGTGCCAGCAGCTCAACCCCGGAGTGGTACCAAGAGACCCAGTACTTC	CASSSTPEWYQETQYF
TRBV5-1	NA	NA	TRBJ2-2	TGCGCCAGCAGCTTGATGCCGTCCACCGGGGAGCTGTTTTTT	CASSLMPSTGELFF
TRBV7-9	NA	TRBD1	TRBJ1-2	TGTGCCAGCAGCTTACAGGGGGCGCCTTCCTATGGCTACACCTTC	CASSLQGAPSYGYTF
TRBV5-1	NA	NA	TRBJ1-3	TGCGCCAGCAGTCCACAGCCCGAAGTCACTGGAAACACCATATATTTT	CASSPQPEVTGNTIYF
TRBV11-1	NA	TRBD1	TRBJ2-7	TGTGCCAGCAGCTCCGACGACAGGGTTCACGGCGAGCAGTACTTC	CASSSDDRVHGEQYF
TRBV14	NA	NA	TRBJ1-1	TGTGCCAGCAGCCAATTCGGCGCGAACACTGAAGCTTTCTTT	CASSQFGANTEAFF
TRBV6-1	NA	NA	TRBJ1-5	TGTGCCAGCAGTGAAGCCTGGGGTAGCAATCAGCCCCAGCATTTT	CASSEAWGSNQPQHF
TRBV6-1	once	NA	TRBJ1-4	TGTGCCAGTGGACTTGCAACTAATGAAAAACTGTTTTTT	CASGLATNEKLFF
TRBV27	NA	TRBD2	TRBJ2-3	TGTGCCAGCAGTTTAGTCGAGGGACTAGAGGCGGCAGATACGCAGTATTTT	CASSLVEGLEAADTQYF
TRBV6-1	NA	NA	TRBJ2-5	TGTGCCAGCAGTGCCTCCCTGGGAGAGACCCAGTACTTC	CASSASLGETQYF
TRBV28	NA	TRBD1	TRBJ1-4	TGTGCCAGCAGTTTGAAGGGGGCCAATGAAAAACTGTTTTTT	CASSLKGANEKLFF
TRBV2	NA	TRBD1	TRBJ1-4	TGTGCCAGCCGGACAGGGGCGGAAAAACTGTTTTTT	CASRTGAEKLFF
TRBV6-5	NA	NA	TRBJ1-5	TGTGCCAGCACCCCGGGACGGGGCAATCAGCCCCAGCATTTT	CASTPGRGNQPQHF
TRBV30	NA	TRBD1	TRBJ2-7	TGTGCCTGGAGTCAGACAGGGAATTTTGGCGAGCAGTACTTC	CAWSQTGNFGEQYF
TRBV6-1	NA	NA	TRBJ2-1	TGTGCCAGCAGTGTTCATGGGCGGGATAGTGAGCAGTTCTTC	CASSVHGRDSEQFF
TRBV27	NA	TRBD2	TRBJ2-7	TGTGCCAGCAGGATAACTATTGGGGGGGCCTACGAGCAGTACTTC	CASRITIGGAYEQYF
TRBV4-3	NA	TRBD1	TRBJ1-6	TGCGCCAGCAGCCAAGAGACAGGGCCTAATTCACCCCTCCACTTT	CASSQETGPNSPLHF
TRBV5-4	NA	NA	TRBJ2-2	TGTGCCAGCACCACCCCAGGGTCCGGGGAGCTGTTTTTT	CASTTPGSGELFF
TRBV5-8	NA	TRBD1	TRBJ2-7	TGTGCCAGCAGCTTGGGTCAGGGGGCCTACGAGCAGTACTTC	CASSLGQGAYEQYF
TRBV28	NA	NA	TRBJ1-1	TGTGCCAGCAGGAGGGACTGGGGGGGAACTGAAGCTTTCTTT	CASRRDWGGTEAFF
TRBV28	NA	TRBD1	TRBJ2-1	TGTGCCAGCAGAACCGGGACAGGGACATACAATGAGCAGTTCTTC	CASRTGTGTYNEQFF
TRBV11-3	NA	TRBD1	TRBJ2-2	TGTGCCAGCAGCCGACAGGGTACGTCCGGGGAGCTGTTTTTT	CASSRQGTSGELFF
TRBV30	NA	NA	TRBJ2-7	TGTGCCTGGAGTGTACGGCAGGGGACCTACGAGCAGTACTTC	CAWSVRQGTYEQYF
TRBV6-5	NA	NA	TRBJ1-2	TGTGCCAGCAGTTACTCGTTATTATCAGGGGTGGGCGGCTACACCTTC	CASSYSLLSGVGGYTF
TRBV9	NA	NA	TRBJ2-7	TGTGCCAGCAGCGCCCACCGGGACCCCTACGAGCAGTACTTC	CASSAHRDPYEQYF
TRBV6-5	NA	NA	TRBJ1-1	TGTGCCAGCAGGGATCCAGCCACTGAAGCTTTCTTT	CASRDPATEAFF
TRBV28	NA	NA	TRBJ2-7	TGTGCCAGCCCTTCTAGCACGGTGTATGAGCAGTACTTC	CASPSSTVYEQYF
TRBV4-1	NA	TRBD2	TRBJ2-3	TGCGCCAGCAGCCAAGTAGGATTTAGCGGGATGGCAGATACGCAGTATTTT	CASSQVGFSGMADTQYF
TRBV5-1	NA	NA	TRBJ2-5	TGCGCCAGCAGCTTGGATTCCCGGGGGGCCCAAGAGACCCAGTACTTC	CASSLDSRGAQETQYF
TRBV19	NA	NA	TRBJ1-1	TGTGCCAGTAGTATACAAACTGGGGTGAACACTGAAGCTTTCTTT	CASSIQTGVNTEAFF
TRBV6-5	NA	NA	TRBJ2-2	TGTGCCAGCAGTTATGATAATGTCGCCGGGGAGCTGTTTTTT	CASSYDNVAGELFF
TRBV2	NA	NA	TRBJ1-1	TGTGCCAGCGGTAACAGGATCGGGGCTTTCTTT	CASGNRIGAFF
TRBV11-1	NA	NA	TRBJ1-1	TGTGCCAGCAGCTTCCTAACAGGAAGACCGAACACTGAAGCTTTCTTT	CASSFLTGRPNTEAFF
TRBV7-9	NA	NA	TRBJ2-2	TGTGCCAGCACCCATAACCGGCCGGGGAACACCGGGGAGCTGTTTTTT	CASTHNRPGNTGELFF
TRBV28	NA	TRBD2	TRBJ2-7	TGTGCCAGTGCAGCGGGGATAGACGAGCAGTACTTC	CASAAGIDEQYF
TRBV7-2	NA	NA	TRBJ1-5	TGTGCCAGCAGCACCGGGACAAATCAGCCCCAGCATTTT	CASSTGTNQPQHF
TRBV9	NA	TRBD1	TRBJ2-2	TGTGCCAGCAGCGTAAGACGACAGGGAGAAGTCACCGGGGAGCTGTTTTTT	CASSVRRQGEVTGELFF
TRBV6-5	NA	NA	TRBJ1-2	TGTGCCAGCAGTTACAGGGGAGGAGAGGGTGGCTACACCTTC	CASSYRGGEGGYTF
TRBV18	NA	NA	TRBJ1-3	TGTGCCAGCTCACCGGAAAGCTCTGGAAACACCATATATTTT	CASSPESSGNTIYF
TRBV28	NA	NA	TRBJ1-3	TGTGCCAGCAAATCGGGTCTGAACTCTGGAAACACCATATATTTT	CASKSGLNSGNTIYF
TRBV18	NA	NA	TRBJ1-1	TGTGCCAGCTCACCCTCTCAGGGAGGATTGGGGACTGAAGCTTTCTTT	CASSPSQGGLGTEAFF
TRBV5-8	once	TRBD1	TRBJ1-2	TGTGCCAGCAGGTTAACAGGGGTTAACTATGGCTACACCTTC	CASRLTGVNYGYTF
TRBV6-1	NA	NA	TRBJ2-7	TGTGCCAGCAGTGAGGGCTGGGGGGGCCTCCCCTCCTACGAGCAGTACTTC	CASSEGWGGLPSYEQYF
TRBV18	NA	TRBD2	TRBJ2-1	TGTGCCAGCTCGAAGGGACTAGCGGGAGCCCCGGGGTTCTTC	CASSKGLAGAPGFF
TRBV30	NA	TRBD1	TRBJ1-1	TGTGCCTCCGCCAAGATACAGGGGGAAGCTTTCTTT	CASAKIQGEAFF
TRBV18	NA	NA	TRBJ2-1	TGTGCCAGCTCACCGATAACAGGGCTCGGTGAGCAGTTCTTC	CASSPITGLGEQFF
TRBV7-7	NA	TRBD1	TRBJ2-5	TGTGCTAGCAACGAGCGATGGGGCCCAAAGACAGGGGGTATTGGAAAGACCCAGTACTTC	CASNERWGPKTGGIGKTQYF
TRBV4-2	NA	NA	TRBJ1-3	TGTGCCAGCAGCCCCTCCAGCAGCTCTGGAAACACCATATATTTT	CASSPSSSSGNTIYF
TRBV25-1	NA	TRBD1	TRBJ1-3	TGTGCCAGCAGTGCTGGACAGGGGGCTGGAAACACCATATATTTT	CASSAGQGAGNTIYF